This is a list of T cell receptor beta chains from one sample in a study of type 1 regulatory T cells. These receptors' antigens are unknown. TCRdb called the reads again in MiXCR, with one record for every CDR3 protein. The sample lists about 65,000 distinct CDR3 sequences, around 49% occurring once. The source material was cultured non-Tr1 T cells, either the whole culture or a sorted T cell fraction (not recorded which). The receptors stem from a human donor in good health. Each CDR3 is given with its conserved first and last residue. Fields, in order: clone size, V gene, J gene, D gene, CDR3 protein, CDR3 DNA. A D gene is named only where the DNA matches it firmly. Clone size is stated in some rows and not others, as once, few, many or a class when expanded.

size: NA; V: TRBV29-1; J: TRBJ1-2; D: NA; CDR3: CSVEAMGETYGYTF; DNA: TGCAGCGTTGAAGCTATGGGCGAGACTTATGGCTACACCTTC
size: few; V: TRBV12-3/TRBV12-4; J: TRBJ2-7; D: TRBD1; CDR3: CASRLGQGNHEQYF; DNA: TGTGCCAGCAGGCTGGGACAGGGCAACCACGAGCAGTACTTC
size: NA; V: TRBV20-1; J: TRBJ1-2; D: NA; CDR3: CSAREVDRNYGYTF; DNA: TGCAGTGCTAGAGAGGTTGACAGGAACTATGGCTACACCTTC
size: NA; V: TRBV10-3; J: TRBJ1-1; D: TRBD1; CDR3: CAISVGQALLNTEAFF; DNA: TGTGCCATCAGTGTGGGACAGGCATTATTGAACACTGAAGCTTTCTTT
size: NA; V: TRBV19; J: TRBJ1-2; D: TRBD1; CDR3: CASSLRTGGLNGYTF; DNA: TGTGCCAGTAGTCTCCGGACAGGGGGATTGAATGGCTACACCTTC
size: NA; V: TRBV20-1; J: TRBJ1-6; D: TRBD1; CDR3: CSATPGQGNSPLHF; DNA: TGCAGTGCGACCCCGGGACAGGGGAATTCACCCCTCCACTTT
size: NA; V: TRBV28; J: TRBJ1-1; D: TRBD1; CDR3: CASSFRDRAPEAFF; DNA: TGTGCCAGCAGTTTTAGGGACAGGGCTCCTGAAGCTTTCTTT
size: NA; V: TRBV3-1; J: TRBJ2-3; D: NA; CDR3: CASSQDGRVVSQYF; DNA: TGTGCCAGCAGCCAAGATGGTAGGGTGGTGTCGCAGTATTTT
size: NA; V: TRBV4-2; J: TRBJ2-3; D: NA; CDR3: CASSLISGGPGTDTQYF; DNA: TGTGCCAGCAGCCTAATTTCCGGGGGGCCGGGCACAGATACGCAGTATTTT
size: NA; V: TRBV20-1; J: TRBJ2-7; D: TRBD1; CDR3: CSAPDRKFSYEQYF; DNA: TGCAGTGCTCCGGACAGGAAGTTCTCCTACGAGCAGTACTTC
size: NA; V: TRBV5-1; J: TRBJ2-2; D: NA; CDR3: CASSLDVGNGELFF; DNA: TGCGCCAGCAGCTTGGATGTGGGGAACGGGGAGCTGTTTTTT
size: medium-sized; V: TRBV4-2; J: TRBJ1-2; D: NA; CDR3: CASSQEKTGGYGYTF; DNA: TGTGCCAGCAGCCAAGAGAAGACGGGGGGCTATGGCTACACCTTC
size: few; V: TRBV2; J: TRBJ2-1; D: NA; CDR3: CASSLASYEQFF; DNA: TGTGCCAGCAGCCTAGCGTCTTATGAGCAGTTCTTC
size: few; V: TRBV6-6; J: TRBJ2-6; D: NA; CDR3: CASSQWSPVSGANVLTF; DNA: TGTGCCAGCAGCCAATGGTCCCCCGTATCTGGGGCCAACGTCCTGACTTTC
size: NA; V: TRBV12-3/TRBV12-4; J: TRBJ1-5; D: NA; CDR3: CASSFGGTGQPQHF; DNA: TGTGCCAGCAGTTTCGGGGGCACGGGTCAGCCCCAGCATTTT
size: few; V: TRBV10-3; J: TRBJ2-1; D: TRBD2; CDR3: CAISAQTSGGPNEQFF; DNA: TGTGCCATCAGTGCCCAAACTAGCGGGGGTCCCAATGAGCAGTTCTTC
size: NA; V: TRBV20-1; J: TRBJ2-7; D: NA; CDR3: CSARMGYEQYF; DNA: TGCAGTGCTAGAATGGGCTACGAGCAGTACTTC
size: NA; V: TRBV3-1; J: TRBJ1-2; D: NA; CDR3: CASSQGNIQQNYGYTF; DNA: TGTGCCAGCAGCCAAGGAAACATCCAGCAGAACTATGGCTACACCTTC
size: NA; V: TRBV20-1; J: TRBJ1-2; D: NA; CDR3: CSARDSGAGGGYTF; DNA: TGCAGTGCTAGAGATTCGGGCGCCGGAGGTGGCTACACCTTC
size: many; V: TRBV5-1; J: TRBJ1-2; D: TRBD1; CDR3: CASSTLPGQPTSGYTF; DNA: TGCGCCAGCAGCACCTTGCCGGGACAGCCGACCAGTGGCTACACCTTC
size: NA; V: TRBV2; J: TRBJ2-1; D: NA; CDR3: CASSEDRSSYNEQFF; DNA: TGTGCCAGCAGTGAAGACAGGAGCTCCTACAATGAGCAGTTCTTC
size: NA; V: TRBV6-5; J: TRBJ2-7; D: TRBD1; CDR3: CASSTSGGQGTNEQYF; DNA: TGTGCCAGCAGTACATCAGGGGGACAGGGGACCAACGAGCAGTACTTC
size: few; V: TRBV6-6; J: TRBJ2-5; D: TRBD2; CDR3: CASSSLAGTYQETQYF; DNA: TGTGCCAGCAGCTCACTAGCGGGGACGTACCAAGAGACCCAGTACTTC
size: medium-sized; V: TRBV7-9; J: TRBJ1-1; D: NA; CDR3: CASSPKNRVGTEAFF; DNA: TGTGCCAGCAGCCCTAAAAACAGGGTAGGGACTGAAGCTTTCTTT
size: NA; V: TRBV7-2; J: TRBJ2-4; D: NA; CDR3: CASSQGDLNIQYF; DNA: TGTGCCAGCAGCCAGGGCGACCTAAACATTCAGTACTTC
size: few; V: TRBV27; J: TRBJ1-2; D: NA; CDR3: CASSYRDSGYGYTF; DNA: TGTGCCAGCAGCTACAGGGATTCCGGCTATGGCTACACCTTC
size: NA; V: TRBV4-1; J: TRBJ2-5; D: NA; CDR3: CASSQERQETQYF; DNA: TGCGCCAGCAGCCAAGAGAGGCAAGAGACCCAGTACTTC
size: few; V: TRBV20-1; J: TRBJ2-1; D: NA; CDR3: CSAQSISSRNEQFF; DNA: TGCAGTGCTCAGTCCATAAGCTCTAGAAATGAGCAGTTCTTC
size: NA; V: TRBV15; J: TRBJ1-1; D: NA; CDR3: CATSRWRGDVVTEAFF; DNA: TGTGCCACCAGCCGTTGGAGGGGCGACGTGGTCACTGAAGCTTTCTTT
size: NA; V: TRBV11-2; J: TRBJ2-7; D: NA; CDR3: CASSLDLVVSYEQYF; DNA: TGTGCCAGCAGCTTAGATCTTGTAGTCTCCTACGAGCAGTACTTC
size: NA; V: TRBV2; J: TRBJ2-3; D: NA; CDR3: CASNLGVFTDTQYF; DNA: TGTGCCAGCAATCTAGGGGTGTTCACAGATACGCAGTATTTT
size: NA; V: TRBV12-3/TRBV12-4; J: TRBJ1-3; D: NA; CDR3: CATDRTGGNTIYF; DNA: TGTGCCACCGACAGGACTGGGGGAAACACCATATATTTT
size: few; V: TRBV7-9; J: TRBJ1-1; D: NA; CDR3: CASSLRLNTEAFF; DNA: TGTGCCAGCAGCTTAAGGCTGAACACTGAAGCTTTCTTT
size: NA; V: TRBV5-1; J: TRBJ2-5; D: NA; CDR3: CASSLVVEETQYF; DNA: TGCGCCAGCAGCTTGGTGGTAGAAGAGACCCAGTACTTC
size: NA; V: TRBV4-1; J: TRBJ1-2; D: TRBD1; CDR3: CASSQGDRGRTF; DNA: TGCGCCAGCAGCCAGGGAGACAGGGGGCGTACCTTC
size: NA; V: TRBV7-2; J: TRBJ1-3; D: NA; CDR3: CASSLARGTGNTIYF; DNA: TGTGCCAGCAGCTTAGCCCGGGGGACTGGAAACACCATATATTTT